Listed below are T cell receptor beta chains from one sample, sequenced in a study of blood T cell repertoires in COVID-19. Sequencing was performed with immunoSEQ multiplex PCR; in TCRdb, only in-frame clones are kept and a portion is missing. The sample includes approximately 100,000 clones, 85% to 90% seen only once; the top ten take more than 14%. What was sequenced was peripheral blood. The receptors were sampled from a man between 45 and 60 years old with acute or convalescent COVID-19. CDR3s include the opening cysteine and the closing phenylalanine or tryptophan. D genes are given only for firm matches. For some rows the clone size is stated as once, few or many, or as a class when expanded; others skip it.

CDR3	DNA	size	J	D	V
CASSPSGSGETQYF	TGTGCCAGCTCGCCTAGCGGGAGTGGAGAGACCCAGTACTTC	NA	TRBJ2-5	TRBD2	TRBV18
CASSLTREGEAFF	TGTGCCAGCAGCTTAACCAGGGAAGGTGAAGCTTTCTTT	NA	TRBJ1-1	NA	TRBV7-9
CASNPGYRETQYF	TGTGCCAGCAACCCCGGCTACAGGGAGACCCAGTACTTC	NA	TRBJ2-5	NA	TRBV5-8
CASSLAPHPAGGGTQYF	TGTGCCAGCAGCTTAGCGCCACATCCAGCGGGAGGAGGTACGCAGTATTTT	NA	TRBJ2-3	TRBD2	TRBV7-8
CASSTLTGISEKLFF	TGTGCCAGTAGTACGCTGACAGGGATATCAGAAAAACTGTTTTTT	few	TRBJ1-4	TRBD1	TRBV19
CASSLGTSGTDNEQFF	TGTGCCAGCAGCTTAGGGACTAGCGGGACGGACAATGAGCAGTTCTTC	NA	TRBJ2-1	TRBD2	TRBV7-9
CASSEWPSTGVNQPQHF	TGTGCCAGCAGTGAATGGCCCTCAACAGGGGTGAATCAGCCCCAGCATTTT	NA	TRBJ1-5	TRBD1	TRBV2
CASSLSLAGTFSSYEQYF	TGTGCCAGCAGCTTATCTCTAGCGGGGACGTTCAGCTCCTACGAGCAGTACTTC	NA	TRBJ2-7	TRBD2	TRBV11-2
CASSHGGNYGYTF	TGTGCCAGCAGCCACGGGGGAAACTATGGCTACACCTTC	NA	TRBJ1-2	NA	TRBV3-1/TRBV3-2
CASSQDPFRGRTDTQYF	TGCGCCAGCAGCCAAGATCCCTTCAGGGGGCGCACAGATACGCAGTATTTT	NA	TRBJ2-3	TRBD1	TRBV4-1
CASSELAGGPHPEQYF	TGCGCCAGCAGTGAGTTAGCGGGAGGGCCTCATCCCGAGCAGTACTTC	NA	TRBJ2-7	TRBD2	TRBV10-2
CAISDPGTKYEQYF	TGTGCCATCAGTGACCCCGGGACTAAGTACGAGCAGTACTTC	NA	TRBJ2-7	TRBD2	TRBV10-3
CAWSEQGNTQYF	TGTGCCTGGAGTGAACAGGGCAATACGCAGTATTTT	NA	TRBJ2-3	NA	TRBV30
CASSQWGRGNSPLHF	TGTGCCAGCAGCCAATGGGGCAGGGGGAATTCACCCCTCCACTTT	NA	TRBJ1-6	TRBD1	TRBV16
CASSRSHNEQFF	TGTGCCAGCAGCCGGAGCCACAATGAGCAGTTCTTC	NA	TRBJ2-1	NA	TRBV25-1
CASSSRLAWEQYF	TGTGCCAGCAGTTCACGACTAGCATGGGAGCAGTACTTC	NA	TRBJ2-7	TRBD2	TRBV28
CASSHLGTQETQYF	TGTGCCAGCAGCCACTTGGGGACTCAAGAGACCCAGTACTTC	NA	TRBJ2-5	NA	TRBV3-1/TRBV3-2
CASSSGLGAVYNEQFF	TGTGCCAGCAGCTCAGGACTAGGCGCTGTTTACAATGAGCAGTTCTTC	NA	TRBJ2-1	TRBD2	TRBV7-9
CASSIMRDTGELFF	TGTGCCAGTAGTATAATGAGGGACACCGGGGAGCTGTTTTTT	NA	TRBJ2-2	NA	TRBV19
CASQAGYNSPLHF	TGTGCCAGCCAAGCCGGCTATAATTCACCCCTCCACTTT	once	TRBJ1-6	NA	TRBV9
CASSPTGETQYF	TGTGCCAGCAGCCCTACCGGGGAGACCCAGTACTTC	NA	TRBJ2-5	NA	TRBV11-2
CASSGSQGAGETQYF	TGTGCCAGCAGCGGTTCACAGGGGGCAGGCGAGACCCAGTACTTC	NA	TRBJ2-5	TRBD1	TRBV7-9
CATSGQGSVEQYF	TGTGCCACCAGCGGACAGGGTTCGGTAGAGCAGTACTTC	NA	TRBJ2-7	TRBD1	TRBV15
CASSSPGGTAEAFF	TGTGCCAGCAGTTCCCCCGGGGGGACTGCTGAAGCTTTCTTT	NA	TRBJ1-1	NA	TRBV28
CASSTDRNGEQYF	TGTGCCAGTAGTACCGACAGGAACGGGGAGCAGTACTTC	NA	TRBJ2-7	NA	TRBV19
CASSQEGRVPSNSPLHF	TGCGCCAGCAGCCAAGAAGGGCGGGTCCCTTCAAATTCACCCCTCCACTTT	NA	TRBJ1-6	NA	TRBV4-1
CASSSSGRSLTDTQYF	TGTGCCAGCAGCTCTAGCGGGAGGAGTCTCACAGATACGCAGTATTTT	NA	TRBJ2-3	TRBD2	TRBV5-5
CASSLGGLAGDYNEQFF	TGTGCCAGCAGCTTAGGAGGGCTAGCGGGAGACTACAATGAGCAGTTCTTC	NA	TRBJ2-1	TRBD2	TRBV11-2
CASRRKVLAGGGTDTQYF	TGTGCCAGCAGACGGAAAGTACTAGCGGGAGGAGGCACAGATACGCAGTATTTT	NA	TRBJ2-3	TRBD2	TRBV28
CASSWGGTYEQYF	TGTGCCAGCAGCTGGGGAGGGACCTACGAGCAGTACTTC	NA	TRBJ2-7	TRBD2	TRBV28
CASSQQGINIQYF	TGTGCCAGCAGCCAACAGGGAATAAACATTCAGTACTTC	NA	TRBJ2-4	NA	TRBV3-1/TRBV3-2
CASSLSGVEQYF	TGTGCCAGCAGCCTCTCAGGGGTTGAGCAGTACTTC	NA	TRBJ2-7	NA	TRBV11-2
CATSHPDRVIQPVPEAFF	TGTGCCACCAGCCACCCCGACAGGGTAATACAACCGGTACCTGAAGCTTTCTTT	NA	TRBJ1-1	TRBD1	TRBV24-1
CASSPLSGETQYF	TGTGCCAGCTCACCACTGTCAGGGGAGACCCAGTACTTC	NA	TRBJ2-5	NA	TRBV18
CASSSGRRLLLRVF	TGTGCCAGCAGTTCAGGGAGGCGGCTCTTGTTACGTGTGTTT	NA	TRBJ1-1	NA	TRBV28
CASSFLGGPGEQYF	TGTGCCAGCAGTTTCTTGGGGGGGCCCGGAGAGCAGTACTTC	NA	TRBJ2-7	NA	TRBV27
CAISVSGSYEQYF	TGTGCCATCAGTGTTTCCGGGTCCTACGAGCAGTACTTC	NA	TRBJ2-7	NA	TRBV10-3
CASKLDGNTGELFF	TGTGCCAGCAAACTAGACGGAAACACCGGGGAGCTGTTTTTT	NA	TRBJ2-2	NA	TRBV6-5
CASSLELVAQPQHF	TGTGCCAGCAGCTTAGAGCTTGTGGCTCAGCCCCAGCATTTT	NA	TRBJ1-5	NA	TRBV11-2
CASSLKAARSYNEQFF	TGTGCCAGCAGCTTGAAAGCGGCCCGCTCCTACAATGAGCAGTTCTTC	few	TRBJ2-1	NA	TRBV5-6
CASSLALAGESTGELFF	TGCGCCAGCAGCTTGGCCCTAGCGGGAGAGAGCACCGGGGAGCTGTTTTTT	NA	TRBJ2-2	TRBD2	TRBV5-1
CASSRARYTEAFF	TGTGCCAGCAGCCGCGCGAGATACACTGAAGCTTTCTTT	NA	TRBJ1-1	NA	TRBV5-6
CASSMRENSYNEQFF	TGTGCCAGCAGTATGCGGGAAAACTCCTACAATGAGCAGTTCTTC	few	TRBJ2-1	NA	TRBV2
CASSSSGDYGYTF	TGTGCCAGCAGCTCTTCGGGGGACTATGGCTACACCTTC	NA	TRBJ1-2	NA	TRBV9
CASSRMTGTEHF	TGTGCCAGCAGTCGAATGACAGGGACGGAGCATTTT	once	TRBJ1-5	TRBD1	TRBV28
CASSIQGNSPLHF	TGTGCCAGCAGCATTCAGGGGAATTCACCCCTCCACTTT	NA	TRBJ1-6	NA	TRBV7-8
CASSLSRGIGGHGYTF	TGTGCCAGCAGTTTATCCCGGGGGATCGGAGGTCATGGCTACACCTTC	NA	TRBJ1-2	NA	TRBV28
CATAAGGSYEQYF	TGTGCCACCGCGGCAGGGGGCTCCTACGAGCAGTACTTC	NA	TRBJ2-7	TRBD1	TRBV15
CASSYRRAINNEQFF	TGTGCCAGCAGTTATCGGAGGGCCATAAACAATGAGCAGTTCTTC	NA	TRBJ2-1	NA	TRBV6-5